This TCR beta chain came from a study of T cells after yellow fever vaccination. Across the study: The authors prepared low-cell-number fractions using SMART-Seq v4 Ultra Low Input.

The 5'RACE template-switching step produced TCR cDNA and added a universal primer site and UMIs. TCRdb used MiXCR to reprocess the 5' RACE reads, holding one entry per CDR3 protein. The sample holds under 600,000 distinct CDR3 sequences, roughly 13% seen once. Sequenced here: PBMCs, sampled on the day of the yellow fever booster vaccination. This sequence originates from a man between 25 and 39 years old who received the YFV17D yellow fever vaccine.

The CDR3 spells CASSRSSRDSPLHF. CDR3 in DNA: TGTGCCAGCAGCCGATCCAGCCGGGATTCACCCCTCCACTTT. V is TRBV7-3 and J is TRBJ1-6, with D unclear. The V and J ends lost 5 bases and 8 bases respectively, with 13 bases between them. The CDR3 consists of 14 residues. CDR1 and CDR2 (germline): SGHTA, FQGTGA.